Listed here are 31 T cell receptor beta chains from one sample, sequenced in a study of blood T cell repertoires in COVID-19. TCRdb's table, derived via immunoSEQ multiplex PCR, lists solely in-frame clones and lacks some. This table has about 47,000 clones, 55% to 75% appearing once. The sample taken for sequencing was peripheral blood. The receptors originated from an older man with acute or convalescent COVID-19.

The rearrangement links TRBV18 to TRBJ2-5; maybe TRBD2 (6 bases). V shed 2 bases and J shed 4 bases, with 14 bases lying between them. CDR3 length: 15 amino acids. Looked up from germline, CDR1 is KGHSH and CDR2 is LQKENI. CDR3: CASSPGIRSGETQYF. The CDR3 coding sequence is TGTGCCAGCTCACCAGGAATCCGTAGCGGAGAGACCCAGTACTTC.

The CDR3 bases are TGCAGTGCTAGTCTCGCGGGAGGGCGGGAGACCCAGTACTTC. Translating it yields CSASLAGGRETQYF. This sequence joins TRBV20-1 and TRBJ2-5; 9 nucleotides align to TRBD2. The germline V gene has CDR1 DFQATT and CDR2 SNEGSKA (reference sequence). Losses at the gene ends were 3 bases for V and 5 bases for J; bases not matched to a gene: 7. The CDR3 extends over 14 amino acids.

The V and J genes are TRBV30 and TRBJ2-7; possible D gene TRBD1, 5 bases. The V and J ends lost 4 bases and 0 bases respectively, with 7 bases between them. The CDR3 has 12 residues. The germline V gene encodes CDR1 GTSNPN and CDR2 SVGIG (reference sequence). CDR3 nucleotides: TGTGCCTGGAACCAGGGCTCCTACGAGCAGTACTTC. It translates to CAWNQGSYEQYF. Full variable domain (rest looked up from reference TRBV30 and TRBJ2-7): SQTIHQWPATLVQPVGSPLSLECTVEGTSNPNLYWYRQAAGRGLQLLFYSVGIGQISSEVPQNLSASRPQDRQFILSSKKLLLSDSGFYLCAWNQGSYEQYFGPGTRLTVT.

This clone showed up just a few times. The chain's CDR3 is CASSQDQAFLYEQYF. As DNA, the CDR3 is TGTGCCAGCAGCCAAGATCAGGCGTTCCTCTACGAGCAGTACTTC. The gene calls are TRBV3-1 (or the pseudogene TRBV3-2) and TRBJ2-7; no reliable D call. Germline V gene sequence: CDR1 LGHDT, CDR2 YNNKEL (reference sequence). V lost 0 bases and J 3 bases, leaving 12 bases between the germline ends. The CDR3 runs to 15 residues.

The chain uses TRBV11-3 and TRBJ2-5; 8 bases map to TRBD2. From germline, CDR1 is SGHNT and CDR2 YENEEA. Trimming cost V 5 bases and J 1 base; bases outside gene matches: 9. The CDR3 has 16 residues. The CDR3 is CASSPWDAGGQETQYF. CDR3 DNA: TGTGCCAGCAGCCCCTGGGACGCGGGGGGCCAAGAGACCCAGTACTTC. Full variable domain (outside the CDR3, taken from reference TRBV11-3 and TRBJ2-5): EAGVVQSPRYKIIEKKQPVAFWCNPISGHNTLYWYLQNLGQGPELLIRYENEEAVDDSQLPKDRFSAERLKGVDSTLKIQPAELGDSAVYLCASSPWDAGGQETQYFGPGTRLLVL.

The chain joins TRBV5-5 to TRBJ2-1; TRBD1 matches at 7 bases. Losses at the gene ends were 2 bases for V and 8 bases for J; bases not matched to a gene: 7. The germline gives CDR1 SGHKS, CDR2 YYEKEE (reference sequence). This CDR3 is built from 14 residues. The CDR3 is CASSFNRGRDEQFF. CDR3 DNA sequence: TGTGCCAGCAGCTTTAACAGGGGACGGGATGAGCAGTTCTTC.

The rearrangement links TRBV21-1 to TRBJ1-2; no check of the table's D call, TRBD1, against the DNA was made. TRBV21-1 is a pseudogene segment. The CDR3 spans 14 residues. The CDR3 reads CAREQGAFVYGYTF. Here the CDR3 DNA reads TGTGCCAGAGAACAGGGGGCTTTTGTTTATGGCTACACCTTC.

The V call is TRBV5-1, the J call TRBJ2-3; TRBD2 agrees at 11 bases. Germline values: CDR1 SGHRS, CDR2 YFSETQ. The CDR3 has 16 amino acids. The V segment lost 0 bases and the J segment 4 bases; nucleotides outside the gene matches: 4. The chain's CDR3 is CASSLVAGGRADTQYF. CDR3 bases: TGCGCCAGCAGCTTGGTAGCGGGGGGGCGGGCAGATACGCAGTATTTT.

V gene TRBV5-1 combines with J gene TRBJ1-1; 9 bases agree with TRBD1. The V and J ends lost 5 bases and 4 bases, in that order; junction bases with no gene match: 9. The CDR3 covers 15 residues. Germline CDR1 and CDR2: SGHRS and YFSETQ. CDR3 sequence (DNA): TGCGCCAGCAGACCGGAAACAGGGGGCATCACTGAAGCTTTCTTT. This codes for CASRPETGGITEAFF.

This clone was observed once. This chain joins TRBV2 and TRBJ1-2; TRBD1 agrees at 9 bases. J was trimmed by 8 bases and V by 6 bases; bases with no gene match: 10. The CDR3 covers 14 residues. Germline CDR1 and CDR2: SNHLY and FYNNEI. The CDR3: CASSPGDREFGYTF. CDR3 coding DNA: TGTGCCAGCAGCCCTGGGGACAGGGAGTTCGGCTACACCTTC. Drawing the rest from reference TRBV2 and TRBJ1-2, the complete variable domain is EPEVTQTPSHQVTQMGQEVILRCVPISNHLYFYWYRQILGQKVEFLVSFYNNEISEKSEIFDDQFSVERPDGSNFTLKIRSTKLEDSAMYFCASSPGDREFGYTFGSGTRLTVV.

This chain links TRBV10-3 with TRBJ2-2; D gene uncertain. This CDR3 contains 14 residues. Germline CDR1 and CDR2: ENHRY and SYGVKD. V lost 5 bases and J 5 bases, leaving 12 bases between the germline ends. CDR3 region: CAISQSPETGELFF. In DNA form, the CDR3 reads TGTGCCATCAGTCAATCCCCCGAGACCGGGGAGCTGTTTTTT.

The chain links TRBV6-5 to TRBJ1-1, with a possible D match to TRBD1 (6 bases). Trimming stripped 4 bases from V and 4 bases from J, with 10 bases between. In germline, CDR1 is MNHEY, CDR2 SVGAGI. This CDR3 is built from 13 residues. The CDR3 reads CASSFDRSTEAFF. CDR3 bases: TGTGCCAGCAGTTTTGACAGGAGCACTGAAGCTTTCTTT.

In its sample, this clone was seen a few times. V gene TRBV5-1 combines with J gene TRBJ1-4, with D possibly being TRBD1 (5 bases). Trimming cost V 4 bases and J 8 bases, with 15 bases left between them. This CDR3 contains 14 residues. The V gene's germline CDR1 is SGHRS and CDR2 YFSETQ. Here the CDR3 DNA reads TGCGCCAGCAGCCTGGCGGGAGGGGAGGAAAAACTGTTTTTT. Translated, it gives CASSLAGGEEKLFF. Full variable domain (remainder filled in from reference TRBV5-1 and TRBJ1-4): KAGVTQTPRYLIKTRGQQVTLSCSPISGHRSVSWYQQTPGQGLQFLFEYFSETQRNKGNFPGRFSGRQFSNSRSEMNVSTLELGDSALYLCASSLAGGEEKLFFGSGTQLSVL.

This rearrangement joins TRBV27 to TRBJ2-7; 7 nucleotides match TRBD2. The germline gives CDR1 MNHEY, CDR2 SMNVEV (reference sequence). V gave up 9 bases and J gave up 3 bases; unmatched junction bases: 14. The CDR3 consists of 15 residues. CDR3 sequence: CASKEGAGSYYEQYF. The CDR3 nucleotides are TGTGCCAGTAAAGAGGGAGCGGGGAGCTACTACGAGCAGTACTTC.

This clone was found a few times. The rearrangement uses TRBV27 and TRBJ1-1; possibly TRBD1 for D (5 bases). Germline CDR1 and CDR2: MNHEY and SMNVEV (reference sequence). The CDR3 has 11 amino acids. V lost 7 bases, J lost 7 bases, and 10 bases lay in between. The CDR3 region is CASTGGDEAFF. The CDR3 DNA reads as TGTGCCAGCACCGGGGGAGATGAAGCTTTCTTT.

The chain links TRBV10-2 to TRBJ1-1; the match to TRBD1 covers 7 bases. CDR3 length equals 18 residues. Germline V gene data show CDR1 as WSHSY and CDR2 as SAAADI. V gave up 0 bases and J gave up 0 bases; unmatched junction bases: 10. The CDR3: CASSESIGRGQVNTEAFF. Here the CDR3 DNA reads TGCGCCAGCAGTGAGTCGATTGGTAGGGGGCAAGTGAACACTGAAGCTTTCTTT.

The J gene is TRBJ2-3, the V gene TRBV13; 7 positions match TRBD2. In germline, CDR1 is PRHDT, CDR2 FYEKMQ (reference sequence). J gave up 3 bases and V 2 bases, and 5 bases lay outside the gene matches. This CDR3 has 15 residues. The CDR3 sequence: CASSLRAGMTDTQYF. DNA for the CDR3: TGTGCCAGCAGCTTAAGAGCGGGGATGACAGATACGCAGTATTTT.

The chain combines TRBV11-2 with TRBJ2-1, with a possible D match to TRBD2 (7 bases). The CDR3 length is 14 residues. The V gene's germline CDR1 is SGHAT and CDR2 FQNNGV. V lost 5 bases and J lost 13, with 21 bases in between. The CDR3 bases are TGTGCCAGCAGCCCCAGTAGGGGGGGAGGGGGTCAGTTCTTC. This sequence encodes CASSPSRGGGGQFF. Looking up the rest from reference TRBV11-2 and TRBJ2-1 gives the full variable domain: EAGVAQSPRYKIIEKRQSVAFWCNPISGHATLYWYQQILGQGPKLLIQFQNNGVVDDSQLPKDRFSAERLKGVDSTLKIQPAKLEDSAVYLCASSPSRGGGGQFFGPGTRLTVL.

As DNA, the CDR3 is TGTGCCAGCACCCGGGAGGGGAGGGGGAACTATGGCTACACCTTC. It translates to CASTREGRGNYGYTF. The J gene is TRBJ1-2, the V gene TRBV6-5, with D tentatively TRBD1 (6 bases). Trimming took 7 bases from V and 2 from J, leaving 17 bases between them. The CDR3 loop spans 15 amino acids. Germline values: CDR1 MNHEY, CDR2 SVGAGI.

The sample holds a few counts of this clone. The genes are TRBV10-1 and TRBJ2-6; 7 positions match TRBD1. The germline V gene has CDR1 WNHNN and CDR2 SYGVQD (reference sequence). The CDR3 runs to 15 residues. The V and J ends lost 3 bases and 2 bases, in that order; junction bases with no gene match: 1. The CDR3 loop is CASSDQGAGANVLTF. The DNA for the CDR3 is TGCGCCAGCAGTGACCAGGGGGCTGGGGCCAACGTCCTGACTTTC.

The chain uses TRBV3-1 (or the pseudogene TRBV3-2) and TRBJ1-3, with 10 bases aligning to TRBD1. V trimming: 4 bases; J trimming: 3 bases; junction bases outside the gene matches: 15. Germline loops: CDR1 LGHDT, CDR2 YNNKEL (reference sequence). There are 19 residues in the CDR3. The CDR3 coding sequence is TGTGCCAGCAGCCCCACCGGGACAGGGGATTTTCTAGTTGGAAACACCATATATTTT. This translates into CASSPTGTGDFLVGNTIYF.

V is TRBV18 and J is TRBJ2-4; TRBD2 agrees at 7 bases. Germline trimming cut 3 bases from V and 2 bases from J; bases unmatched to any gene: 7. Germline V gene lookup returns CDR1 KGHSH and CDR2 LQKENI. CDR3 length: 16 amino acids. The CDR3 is CASSPQAGVTKNIQYF. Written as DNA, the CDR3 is TGTGCCAGCTCACCCCAGGCGGGGGTAACCAAAAACATTCAGTACTTC.

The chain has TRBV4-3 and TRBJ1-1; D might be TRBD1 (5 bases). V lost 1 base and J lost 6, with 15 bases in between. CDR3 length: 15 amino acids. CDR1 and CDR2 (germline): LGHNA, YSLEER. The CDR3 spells CASSQVAGYPPEAFF. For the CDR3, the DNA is TGCGCCAGCAGCCAAGTCGCAGGGTACCCGCCTGAAGCTTTCTTT.

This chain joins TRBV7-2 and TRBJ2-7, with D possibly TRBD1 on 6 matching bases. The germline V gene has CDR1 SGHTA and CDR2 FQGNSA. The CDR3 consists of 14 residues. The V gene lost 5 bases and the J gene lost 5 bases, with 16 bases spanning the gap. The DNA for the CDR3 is TGTGCCAGCAGCACAGGGCCATCGGGCAACGAGCAGTACTTC. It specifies CASSTGPSGNEQYF.

The CDR3 here is CASSPTPNTEAFF. CDR3 DNA sequence: TGTGCCAGCAGCCCGACACCCAACACTGAAGCTTTCTTT. The chain carries TRBV7-9 and TRBJ1-1, with D uncertain. CDR3 size: 13 residues. The V end was cut by 5 bases, the J end by 2 bases, with 9 bases between. Germline lookup yields CDR1 SEHNR and CDR2 FQNEAQ (reference sequence).

The CDR3: CASSPLGRVDYGYTF. The DNA for the CDR3 is TGTGCCAGCAGTCCCCTCGGCAGGGTTGACTATGGCTACACCTTC. This chain joins TRBV28 and TRBJ1-2, with D tentatively TRBD1 (5 bases). The V end was cut by 5 bases, the J end by 3 bases, with 16 bases between. CDR3 length: 15 residues. Germline values: CDR1 MDHEN, CDR2 SYDVKM.

CDR3 amino acids: CASPLAKDYEQYF. CDR3 nucleotides: TGTGCCAGCCCTCTAGCAAAAGACTACGAGCAGTACTTC. The chain is built from TRBV5-6 and TRBJ2-7; a weak D match, TRBD2 (5 bases). Germline V gene sequence: CDR1 SGHDT, CDR2 YYEEEE. The CDR3 is 13 amino acids. With 7 bases removed from V and 3 bases from J, the gap between germline ends came to 14 bases.

The CDR3 region has the DNA TGTGCCAGCACCCGGGACTCTTTAAGGGAGCAGTTCTTC. Translation gives CASTRDSLREQFF. V gene TRBV12-3 or TRBV12-4 combines with J gene TRBJ2-1, with D perhaps matching TRBD2 (6 bases). The CDR3 runs to 13 residues. Trimming took 7 bases from V and 10 from J, leaving 17 bases between them.

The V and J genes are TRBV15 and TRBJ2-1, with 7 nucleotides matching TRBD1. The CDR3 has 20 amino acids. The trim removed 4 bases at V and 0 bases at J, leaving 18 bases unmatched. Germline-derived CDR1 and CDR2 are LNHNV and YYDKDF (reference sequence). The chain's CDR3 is CATSTYPQRQGLSSYNEQFF. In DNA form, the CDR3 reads TGTGCCACCAGCACTTACCCCCAAAGACAGGGCCTAAGCTCCTACAATGAGCAGTTCTTC.

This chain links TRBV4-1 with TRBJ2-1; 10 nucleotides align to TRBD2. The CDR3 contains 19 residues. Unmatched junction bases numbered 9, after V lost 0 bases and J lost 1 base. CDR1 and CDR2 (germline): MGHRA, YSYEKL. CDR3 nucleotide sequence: TGCGCCAGCAGCCAAGATGGGGGGCTAGCGGGAGAATCCTACAATGAGCAGTTCTTC. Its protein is CASSQDGGLAGESYNEQFF.

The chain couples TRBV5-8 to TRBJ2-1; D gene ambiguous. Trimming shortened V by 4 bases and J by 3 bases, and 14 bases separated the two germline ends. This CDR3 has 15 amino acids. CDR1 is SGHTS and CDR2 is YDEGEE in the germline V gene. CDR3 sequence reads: CASSTLTDCYNEQFF. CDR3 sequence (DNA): TGTGCCAGCAGCACCCTGACCGACTGCTACAATGAGCAGTTCTTC.